What follows are 17 T cell receptor beta chains derived from one specimen sequenced in a study of a mutant IDH1 vaccine in newly diagnosed glioma. What these receptors recognize is not known. The time point was: week 47, end of study. Doses consisted of 300 ug of mutant IDH1 20-mer peptide each, paired with topical imiquimod. Assay: immunoSEQ multiplex PCR; the TCRdb copy retains only in-frame clones and omits some. Seen here are 30,000 to 35,000 clones, roughly nine tenths observed once, and the top ten hold 2% to 2.5%. Sequencing used PBMCs, obtained from a glioma patient whose treatment included an IDH1 peptide vaccine. The receptors here all came from a man aged 40-55 years with glioma.

The V and J genes are TRBV6-5 and TRBJ1-2; no definite D call. The length of the CDR3 is 13 residues. Germline V gene data show CDR1 as MNHEY and CDR2 as SVGAGI. The ends were cut back, 7 bases at V and 2 bases at J, with 11 bases in the middle. CDR3 bases: TGTGCCAGCACCAGTCACGGGAACTATGGCTACACCTTC. Translating it yields CASTSHGNYGYTF.

The V gene is TRBV9, the J gene TRBJ2-3; 8 nucleotides align to TRBD2. Germline values: CDR1 SGDLS, CDR2 YYNGEE. The J segment lost 0 bases and the V segment lost 4 bases, leaving 4 bases of the junction unmatched. The CDR3 has 15 residues. The CDR3 DNA follows: TGTGCCAGCAGCCAACTAGCGGCTAGCACAGATACGCAGTATTTT. Residues: CASSQLAASTDTQYF.

The chain employs TRBV11-2 and TRBJ2-2; maybe TRBD1 (5 bases). In germline, CDR1 is SGHAT, CDR2 FQNNGV. The CDR3 contains 15 residues. V was shortened by 9 bases and J by 7 bases, with 21 bases between the two germline ends. The CDR3 sequence: CARTIRAHRDGELFF. In DNA form, the CDR3 reads TGTGCCAGAACCATCAGGGCCCATCGCGACGGGGAGCTGTTTTTT.

The chain has TRBV19 and TRBJ1-2; D remains unclear. This CDR3 has 15 residues. CDR1 is LNHDA and CDR2 is SQIVND in the germline V gene (reference sequence). The V and J ends lost 8 bases and 4 bases respectively, with 20 bases between them. CDR3 residues: CASSPRASWGYGYTF. The CDR3 DNA is TGTGCCAGTTCCCCCCGGGCGTCATGGGGCTATGGCTACACCTTC.

This chain links TRBV7-9 with TRBJ2-5; 7 positions match TRBD1. The CDR3 is made up of 16 amino acids. The V gene's germline CDR1 is SEHNR and CDR2 FQNEAQ (reference sequence). With V trimmed by 4 bases and J by 1 base, 9 bases remained unmatched. The CDR3 DNA is TGTGCCAGCAGCTCCACCAGAGGGGGCCCCCAAGAGACCCAGTACTTC. Protein product: CASSSTRGGPQETQYF.

The chain links TRBV7-2 to TRBJ2-1; D gene unclear. CDR3 length: 13 amino acids. Trimming stripped 2 bases from V and 12 bases from J, with 14 bases between. The germline V gene encodes CDR1 SGHTA and CDR2 FQGNSA. CDR3 sequence: CASSLMTDNGQFF. CDR3 nucleotides: TGTGCCAGCAGCTTAATGACCGACAACGGGCAGTTCTTC.

The chain employs TRBV7-9 and TRBJ2-1; 11 bases agree with TRBD2. V shed 5 bases, J shed 5 bases, and the junction held 11 bases outside the gene matches. This CDR3 spans 17 amino acids. CDR1 is SEHNR and CDR2 is FQNEAQ in the germline V gene (reference sequence). Here the CDR3 DNA reads TGTGCCAGCAGCCGGGGGCTAGCGGGAGGCGGGGACAATGAGCAGTTCTTC. Protein sequence: CASSRGLAGGGDNEQFF.

The chain carries TRBV25-1 and TRBJ2-1; 11 bases match TRBD2. CDR3 length equals 16 residues. Germline-derived CDR1 and CDR2 are MGHDK and SYGVNS. V lost 3 bases and J lost 7; bases outside the gene matches: 8. The CDR3 sequence is CASSEISGRAENEQFF. The CDR3 DNA reads TGTGCCAGCAGTGAGATTAGCGGGAGGGCCGAGAATGAGCAGTTCTTC.

The J gene is TRBJ2-7, the V gene TRBV5-6; TRBD1 matches 8 bases. Losses at the gene ends were 4 bases for V and 3 bases for J; bases not matched to a gene: 6. The CDR3 extends over 14 amino acids. Germline loops: CDR1 SGHDT, CDR2 YYEEEE. The CDR3 nucleotides read TGTGCCAGCAGCCGGGACAGGTCGGACTACGAGCAGTACTTC. Translating gives CASSRDRSDYEQYF.

The chain links TRBV2 to TRBJ2-1, with TRBD2 identical over 10 bases. V gave up 10 bases and J gave up 0 bases; unmatched junction bases: 9. Germline CDR1 reads SNHLY; CDR2 reads FYNNEI. The CDR3 totals 16 residues. The CDR3 spells CATSASGRISYNEQFF. In nucleotides, the CDR3 is TGTGCCACCTCGGCTAGCGGGAGAATCTCCTACAATGAGCAGTTCTTC.

V gene TRBV11-2 combines with J gene TRBJ2-7, with D unresolved. V lost 0 bases and J lost 4, with 7 bases in between. Germline CDR1 SGHAT, CDR2 FQNNGV. The CDR3 is 13 amino acids. The CDR3 reads CASSLDYFYEQYV. For the CDR3, the DNA is TGTGCCAGCAGCTTAGATTATTTTTACGAGCAGTACGTC.

V usage is TRBV6-1 and J usage is TRBJ1-5, with D maybe TRBD1 (6 bases). V was clipped by 2 bases and J by 5 bases, with 7 bases between them. CDR3 length: 13 amino acids. CDR1 and CDR2 (germline): MNHNS, SASEGT. The CDR3 loop is CASSEQGYQPQHF. CDR3 coding DNA: TGTGCCAGCAGTGAACAGGGGTATCAGCCCCAGCATTTT.

This clone was picked up one time. The gene calls are TRBV7-8 and TRBJ2-7; 9 nucleotides agree with TRBD2. This CDR3 contains 16 residues. CDR1 SGHVS and CDR2 FQNEAQ come from the germline V gene. V lost 1 base, J lost 0 bases, and 4 bases stayed unmatched. The CDR3 DNA follows: TGTGCCAGCAGCTTAGAGGGTAGCGGGAGCTCCTACGAGCAGTACTTC. Its translation: CASSLEGSGSSYEQYF. The entire variable domain, with the rest obtained from reference TRBV7-8 and TRBJ2-7, is as follows: GAGVSQSPRYKVAKRGQDVALRCDPISGHVSLFWYQQALGQGPEFLTYFQNEAQLDKSGLPSDRFFAERPEGSVSTLKIQRTQQEDSAVYLCASSLEGSGSSYEQYFGPGTRLTVT.

The V and J genes are TRBV10-3 and TRBJ2-7; possible D gene TRBD2, 6 bases. The CDR3 consists of 13 residues. Looked up from germline, CDR1 is ENHRY and CDR2 is SYGVKD. V lost 6 bases and J 1 base, leaving 10 bases between the germline ends. CDR3 sequence reads: CAISPAGSYEQYF. DNA of the CDR3: TGTGCCATCAGCCCTGCGGGGTCCTACGAGCAGTACTTC.

The chain couples TRBV18 to TRBJ1-1, with a possible D match to TRBD1 (6 bases). The CDR3 sequence is 13 residues long. In germline, CDR1 is KGHSH, CDR2 LQKENI. Trimming removed 1 base from V and 5 bases from J, with 8 bases in between. The CDR3 loop reads CASSPQGGTEAFF. DNA of the CDR3: TGTGCCAGCTCACCACAGGGGGGGACTGAAGCTTTCTTT.

The V call is TRBV7-3, the J call TRBJ2-3; D is perhaps TRBD2 (5 bases). V dropped 1 base and J dropped 0 bases, with 11 bases sitting between them. Germline CDR1 reads SGHTA; CDR2 reads FQGTGA. The CDR3 extends over 16 amino acids. DNA of the CDR3: TGTGCCAGCAGCTTAAAGGGAGAGCCAAGCACAGATACGCAGTATTTT. Translated, it gives CASSLKGEPSTDTQYF. The whole variable domain, remainder taken from reference TRBV7-3 and TRBJ2-3, is GAGVSQTPSNKVTEKGKYVELRCDPISGHTALYWYRQSLGQGPEFLIYFQGTGAADDSGLPNDRFFAVRPEGSVSTLKIQRTERGDSAVYLCASSLKGEPSTDTQYFGPGTRLTVL.

This chain joins TRBV7-6 and TRBJ2-3; 7 nucleotides align to TRBD1. With 3 bases clipped from V and 6 bases from J, the junction kept 3 bases outside the gene matches. The germline gives CDR1 SGHVS, CDR2 FNYEAQ. The CDR3 has 13 residues. Written as DNA, the CDR3 is TGTGCCAGCAGCTTTAGCAGGGGGGATACGCAGTATTTT. It is translated as CASSFSRGDTQYF.